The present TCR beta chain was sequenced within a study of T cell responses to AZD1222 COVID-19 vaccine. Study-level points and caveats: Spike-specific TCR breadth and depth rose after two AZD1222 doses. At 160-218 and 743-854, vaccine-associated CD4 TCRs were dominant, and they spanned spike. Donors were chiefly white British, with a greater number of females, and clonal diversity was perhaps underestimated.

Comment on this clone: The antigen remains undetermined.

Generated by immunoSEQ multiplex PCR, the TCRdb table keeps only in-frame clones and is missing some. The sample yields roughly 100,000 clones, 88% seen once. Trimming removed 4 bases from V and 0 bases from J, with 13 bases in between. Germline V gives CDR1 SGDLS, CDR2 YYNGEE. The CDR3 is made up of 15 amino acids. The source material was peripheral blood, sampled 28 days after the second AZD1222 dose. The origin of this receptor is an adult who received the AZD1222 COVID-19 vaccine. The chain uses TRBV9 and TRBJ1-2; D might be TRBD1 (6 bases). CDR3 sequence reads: CASSPQTGANYGYTF. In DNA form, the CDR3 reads TGTGCCAGCAGCCCACAGACAGGAGCTAACTATGGCTACACCTTC.